The rows below give T cell receptor beta chains drawn from one sample of a study of human T cells and chemical hapten exposure. TCRdb fed the RACE reads into MiXCR, producing one record per CDR3 protein. The profile shows approximately 34,000 distinct CDR3 sequences, approximately 5.5% of them singletons. Sample: whole blood. The source is a human donor in good health. Some clones in this sample may be carry-over from other donors' samples. The conserved cysteine and the conserved F or W are not part of the CDR3 here. Fields, in order: CDR3 protein, J gene, V gene.

CDR3 protein: ALGTEYEKLF
J gene: TRBJ1-4
V gene: TRBV29-1

CDR3 protein: ASSQGATSYEQY
J gene: TRBJ2-7
V gene: TRBV7-8

CDR3 protein: ASSVEEGWRELF
J gene: TRBJ2-2
V gene: TRBV9

CDR3 protein: ASSLNADTEAF
J gene: TRBJ1-1
V gene: TRBV7-9

CDR3 protein: ASSPRLNTEAF
J gene: TRBJ1-1
V gene: TRBV6-5

CDR3 protein: ASRDGTGNYGYT
J gene: TRBJ1-2
V gene: TRBV28

CDR3 protein: ASSSGLPLNTQY
J gene: TRBJ2-3
V gene: TRBV7-9

CDR3 protein: ASSYGILIAQPQH
J gene: TRBJ1-5
V gene: TRBV6-2/TRBV6-3

CDR3 protein: ASSLDRGSSNTQY
J gene: TRBJ2-3
V gene: TRBV5-1

CDR3 protein: ASSLQRGVGEQY
J gene: TRBJ2-7
V gene: TRBV5-1

CDR3 protein: ASSAAGTDTQY
J gene: TRBJ2-3
V gene: TRBV25-1

CDR3 protein: ASSFRRDGSDTQY
J gene: TRBJ2-3
V gene: TRBV28

CDR3 protein: ANSLDSAGALNEQF
J gene: TRBJ2-1
V gene: TRBV11-2

CDR3 protein: ASSPDFTDTQY
J gene: TRBJ2-3
V gene: TRBV6-2/TRBV6-3

CDR3 protein: SAVSDGGTQY
J gene: TRBJ2-3
V gene: TRBV20-1

CDR3 protein: ASSYPTLSGANVLT
J gene: TRBJ2-6
V gene: TRBV6-2/TRBV6-3

CDR3 protein: ASSWMMEQY
J gene: TRBJ2-7
V gene: TRBV6-1

CDR3 protein: ASSAGSTHEQY
J gene: TRBJ2-7
V gene: TRBV28

CDR3 protein: ASGAGHTDTQY
J gene: TRBJ2-3
V gene: TRBV6-4

CDR3 protein: ASSDDTGPTEAF
J gene: TRBJ1-1
V gene: TRBV28

CDR3 protein: SARDPLRDYEQY
J gene: TRBJ2-7
V gene: TRBV20-1

CDR3 protein: ASSLGAGGYEQY
J gene: TRBJ2-7
V gene: TRBV7-8

CDR3 protein: SAGGASDNEQF
J gene: TRBJ2-1
V gene: TRBV20-1

CDR3 protein: ATSGPSGRSTDTQY
J gene: TRBJ2-3
V gene: TRBV24-1

CDR3 protein: ASSLVAKTYGYT
J gene: TRBJ1-2
V gene: TRBV7-2

CDR3 protein: SARGPSSYEQY
J gene: TRBJ2-7
V gene: TRBV20-1

CDR3 protein: ASHSGGHTDTQY
J gene: TRBJ2-3
V gene: TRBV6-2/TRBV6-3

CDR3 protein: ASSLKGLLTIKEGETQY
J gene: TRBJ2-5
V gene: TRBV12-3/TRBV12-4

CDR3 protein: ASSQPMAGLAKTDTQY
J gene: TRBJ2-3
V gene: TRBV3-1

CDR3 protein: ASSSTGGSLETQY
J gene: TRBJ2-5
V gene: TRBV5-1

CDR3 protein: SVDYQVPADTQY
J gene: TRBJ2-3
V gene: TRBV29-1

CDR3 protein: ASSPSRGSGNTIY
J gene: TRBJ1-3
V gene: TRBV28

CDR3 protein: ASSYGASGRAGPIYNEQF
J gene: TRBJ2-1
V gene: TRBV6-6

CDR3 protein: SARLSGGPNTDTQY
J gene: TRBJ2-3
V gene: TRBV20-1

CDR3 protein: SAREKPGTSSNYGYT
J gene: TRBJ1-2
V gene: TRBV20-1

CDR3 protein: SQGRSNQPQH
J gene: TRBJ1-5
V gene: TRBV20-1

CDR3 protein: ASSTETSGVGNIQY
J gene: TRBJ2-4
V gene: TRBV9

CDR3 protein: ASSQDWGRAANTQY
J gene: TRBJ2-3
V gene: TRBV4-1

CDR3 protein: ASSERGTNEKLF
J gene: TRBJ1-4
V gene: TRBV6-5

CDR3 protein: SVGRSKAWTEAF
J gene: TRBJ1-1
V gene: TRBV29-1

CDR3 protein: ASSLGVINEKLF
J gene: TRBJ1-4
V gene: TRBV7-9

CDR3 protein: ASRRLADYTDTQY
J gene: TRBJ2-3
V gene: TRBV5-1

CDR3 protein: ASSRYGGGGEAF
J gene: TRBJ1-1
V gene: TRBV12-3/TRBV12-4

CDR3 protein: ASSIWGGGDEQF
J gene: TRBJ2-1
V gene: TRBV6-5

CDR3 protein: AWSPSGTTNTGELF
J gene: TRBJ2-2
V gene: TRBV30

CDR3 protein: ASRDTIAGANTGELF
J gene: TRBJ2-2
V gene: TRBV5-1

CDR3 protein: ASTRGGTDTQY
J gene: TRBJ2-3
V gene: TRBV10-2

CDR3 protein: ASSSGLAGYEQY
J gene: TRBJ2-7
V gene: TRBV5-1

CDR3 protein: ASSLGQPQH
J gene: TRBJ1-5
V gene: TRBV12-3/TRBV12-4

CDR3 protein: ASSQSRDFHTGELF
J gene: TRBJ2-2
V gene: TRBV2

CDR3 protein: ASSLDGVAGGAYEQY
J gene: TRBJ2-7
V gene: TRBV5-4

CDR3 protein: ASSLAYRGSGTDTQY
J gene: TRBJ2-3
V gene: TRBV5-1